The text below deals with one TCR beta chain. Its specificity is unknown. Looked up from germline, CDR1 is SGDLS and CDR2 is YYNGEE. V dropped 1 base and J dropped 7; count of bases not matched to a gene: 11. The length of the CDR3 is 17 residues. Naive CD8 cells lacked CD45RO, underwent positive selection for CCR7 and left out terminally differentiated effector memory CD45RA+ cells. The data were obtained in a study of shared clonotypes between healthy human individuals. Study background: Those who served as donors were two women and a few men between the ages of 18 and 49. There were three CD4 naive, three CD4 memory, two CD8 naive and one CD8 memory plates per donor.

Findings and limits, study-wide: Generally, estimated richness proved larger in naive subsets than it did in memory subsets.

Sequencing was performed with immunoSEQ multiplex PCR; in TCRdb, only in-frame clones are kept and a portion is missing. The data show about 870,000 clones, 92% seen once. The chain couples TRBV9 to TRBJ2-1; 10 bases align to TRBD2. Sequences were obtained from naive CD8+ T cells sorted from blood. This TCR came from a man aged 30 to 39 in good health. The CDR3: CASSVRSSGSFGNEQFF. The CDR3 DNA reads TGTGCCAGCAGCGTAAGGTCTAGCGGGAGTTTTGGGAATGAGCAGTTCTTC.